This TCR beta chain came from a study of blood T cell repertoires in COVID-19. On the study more broadly: T cells, B-cell-depleted T cells, or PBMCs supplied cDNA or gDNA.

Individuals aged 18 to 89 years were recruited from around 22 US areas. As originally analysed: Amplification from reference gene primers served as the basis for estimated nucleated cell counts. Here immunoSEQ multiplex PCR was the method, and the copy in TCRdb shows in-frame clones only, minus some. D and trimming come from the DNA, and the V and J calls and clone size come from that table. This sample has around 160,000 clones, with over 75% found just once. The source of this sequence is a man between 45 and 60 years old who had recovered from COVID-19. Sequencing was performed on PBMCs or T cells enriched from blood (not recorded which).

CDR3 nucleotide sequence: TGCAGCGCAGAGACAGGGGACCTTAGCACAGATACGCAGTATTTT. Protein product: CSAETGDLSTDTQYF. V and J are TRBV29-1 and TRBJ2-3, with 8 bases aligning to TRBD1. The V segment lost 7 bases and the J segment 0 bases; nucleotides outside the gene matches: 9. There are 15 residues in the CDR3. The germline gives CDR1 SQVTM, CDR2 ANQGSEA.